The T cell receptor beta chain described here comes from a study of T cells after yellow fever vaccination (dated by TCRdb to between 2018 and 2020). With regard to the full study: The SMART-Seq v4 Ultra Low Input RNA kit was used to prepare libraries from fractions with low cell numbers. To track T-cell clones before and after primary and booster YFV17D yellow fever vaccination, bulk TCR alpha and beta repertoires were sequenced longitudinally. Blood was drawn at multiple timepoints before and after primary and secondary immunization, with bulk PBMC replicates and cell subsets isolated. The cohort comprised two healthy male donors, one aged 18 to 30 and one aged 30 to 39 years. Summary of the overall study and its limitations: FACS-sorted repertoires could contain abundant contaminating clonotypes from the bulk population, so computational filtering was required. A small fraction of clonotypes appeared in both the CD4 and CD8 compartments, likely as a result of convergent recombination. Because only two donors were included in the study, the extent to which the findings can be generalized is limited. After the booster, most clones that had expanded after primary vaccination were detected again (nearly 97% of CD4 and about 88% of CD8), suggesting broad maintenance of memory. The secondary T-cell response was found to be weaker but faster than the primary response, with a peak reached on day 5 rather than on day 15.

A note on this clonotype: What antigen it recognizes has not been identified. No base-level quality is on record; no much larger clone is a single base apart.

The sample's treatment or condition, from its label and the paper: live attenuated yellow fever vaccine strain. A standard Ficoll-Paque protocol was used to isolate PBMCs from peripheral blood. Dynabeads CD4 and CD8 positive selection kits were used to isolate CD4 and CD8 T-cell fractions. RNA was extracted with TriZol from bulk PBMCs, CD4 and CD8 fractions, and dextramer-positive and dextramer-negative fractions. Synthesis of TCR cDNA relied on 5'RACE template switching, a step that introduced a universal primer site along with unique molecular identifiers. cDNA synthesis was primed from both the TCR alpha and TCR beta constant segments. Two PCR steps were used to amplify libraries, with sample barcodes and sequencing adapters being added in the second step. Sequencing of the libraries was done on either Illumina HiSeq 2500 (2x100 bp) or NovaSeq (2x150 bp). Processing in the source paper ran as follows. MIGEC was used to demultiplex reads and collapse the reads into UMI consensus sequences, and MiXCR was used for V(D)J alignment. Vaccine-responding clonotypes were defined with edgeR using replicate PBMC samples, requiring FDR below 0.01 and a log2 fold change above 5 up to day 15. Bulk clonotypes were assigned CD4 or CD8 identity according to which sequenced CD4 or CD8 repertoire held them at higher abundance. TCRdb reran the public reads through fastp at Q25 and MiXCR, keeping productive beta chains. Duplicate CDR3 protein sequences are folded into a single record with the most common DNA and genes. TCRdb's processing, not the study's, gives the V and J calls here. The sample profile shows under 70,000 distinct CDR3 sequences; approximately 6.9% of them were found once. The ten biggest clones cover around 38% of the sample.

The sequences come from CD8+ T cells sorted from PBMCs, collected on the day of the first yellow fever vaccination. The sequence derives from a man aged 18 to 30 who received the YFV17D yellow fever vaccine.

The nucleotides read TGTGCCAGCAGTGACCAGGGGAGCACTGAAGCTTTCTTT. Its protein is CASSDQGSTEAFF. The chain employs TRBV6-4 and TRBJ1-1, with a tentative D gene TRBD1 over 6 matching bases. The germline V gene supplies CDR1 MRHNA and CDR2 SNTAGT. Including the terminal cysteine and phenylalanine, the CDR3 comprises 13 residues. Only CDR3 DNA remains: 39 bases, in frame from the first base. V sheds 2 bases and J sheds 4 bases, leaving 8 bases between their ends.